The 23 T cell receptor beta chains presented below share a single source sample, sequenced in a study of OX40 agonist ivuxolimab in advanced cancers. Method: immunoSEQ multiplex PCR; TCRdb's copy keeps in-frame clones and lacks some. The table has roughly 40,000 clones, approximately 88% seen once. Here the sequenced sample was CD4+ or CD8+ T cells sorted from blood, taken in a trial of the OX40 agonist ivuxolimab. Receptor source: an adult with an advanced solid tumor such as melanoma, head and neck, liver or kidney cancer.

The V gene is TRBV6-4, the J gene TRBJ2-7; D gene unclear. CDR3 size: 13 residues. The germline V gene has CDR1 MRHNA and CDR2 SNTAGT. V lost 2 bases to trimming and J lost 3 bases, with 8 bases between them. This CDR3 reads CASSDSFGYEQYF. CDR3 bases: TGTGCCAGCAGTGACAGCTTCGGCTACGAGCAGTACTTC.

This clone has just one count. The V and J genes are TRBV27 and TRBJ1-2; 10 bases line up with TRBD1. Trimming removed 6 bases from V and 7 bases from J; junction bases left unmatched: 11. CDR3 length: 15 residues. CDR1 is MNHEY and CDR2 is SMNVEV in the germline V gene (reference sequence). The CDR3 spells CASRNTGTGVPGYTF. CDR3 coding DNA: TGTGCCAGCAGAAACACCGGGACAGGGGTTCCTGGCTACACCTTC.

The CDR3: CASSVGQITGELFF. CDR3 bases: TGTGCCAGCAGTGTGGGACAAATTACTGGGGAGCTGTTTTTT. The chain is built from TRBV6-1 and TRBJ2-2, with TRBD1 as a possible D gene (6 bases). Germline CDR1 is MNHNS and CDR2 is SASEGT. The CDR3 covers 14 residues. V was pared by 4 bases and J by 8 bases, with 14 bases between.

The chain recombines TRBV7-6 with TRBJ2-7; D unclear. Germline lookup yields CDR1 SGHVS and CDR2 FNYEAQ. With 5 bases removed from V and 7 bases from J, the gap between germline ends came to 12 bases. The length of the CDR3 is 12 residues. CDR3 in DNA: TGTGCCAGCAGCCGGGTCCCGTGGGAGCAGTACTTC. This codes for CASSRVPWEQYF.

The chain recombines TRBV5-4 with TRBJ1-2, with TRBD1 as a possible D gene (6 bases). The CDR3 runs 13 residues. The germline V gene has CDR1 SGHNT and CDR2 YYREEE (reference sequence). Trimming took off 2 bases at V and 7 bases at J, with 12 bases between the two ends. CDR3 DNA sequence: TGTGCCAGCAGCTTTTGGGGGGGCTCTGGCTACACCTTC. This codes for CASSFWGGSGYTF.

The chain uses TRBV27 and TRBJ1-2, with 7 positions matching TRBD1. CDR3 length: 13 amino acids. In germline, CDR1 is MNHEY, CDR2 SMNVEV (reference sequence). V lost 7 bases, J lost 0 bases, and 2 bases stayed unmatched. DNA of the CDR3: TGTGCCAGCAAACAGGGGACTAACTATGGCTACACCTTC. Translation: CASKQGTNYGYTF.

The chain employs TRBV13 and TRBJ2-5, with 10 nucleotides matching TRBD2. Germline values: CDR1 PRHDT, CDR2 FYEKMQ (reference sequence). The CDR3 runs to 16 residues. The junction had 7 bases not matched to a gene; V was cut back by 6 bases and J by 0 bases. In DNA, the CDR3 is TGTGCCAGCAGTACCGGGCTAGCGGGAGACCAAGAGACCCAGTACTTC. Translating it yields CASSTGLAGDQETQYF.

A few counts support this clone. The chain recombines TRBV5-5 with TRBJ2-2, with TRBD2 matching 9 bases. This CDR3 contains 15 residues. The trim removed 2 bases at V and 2 bases at J, leaving 1 base unmatched. CDR1 and CDR2 from the germline V gene are SGHKS and YYEKEE (reference sequence). CDR3 in amino acids: CASSLAGGNTGELFF. The CDR3, as DNA: TGTGCCAGCAGCTTAGCGGGAGGAAACACCGGGGAGCTGTTTTTT.

This clone was observed once. The chain carries TRBV11-2 and TRBJ2-3, with 8 bases lining up with TRBD2. The junction had 9 bases not matched to a gene; V was cut back by 5 bases and J by 2 bases. This CDR3 has 16 residues. Germline V CDR1 and CDR2: SGHAT, FQNNGV. The CDR3 nucleotides read TGTGCCAGCAGCGCCCCTAGCGGGCGACCCACAGATACGCAGTATTTT. Protein sequence: CASSAPSGRPTDTQYF. Together with reference TRBV11-2 and TRBJ2-3, the CDR3 gives the full variable domain: EAGVAQSPRYKIIEKRQSVAFWCNPISGHATLYWYQQILGQGPKLLIQFQNNGVVDDSQLPKDRFSAERLKGVDSTLKIQPAKLEDSAVYLCASSAPSGRPTDTQYFGPGTRLTVL.

The rearrangement joins TRBV2 to TRBJ2-5; D is ambiguous. V dropped 2 bases and J dropped 2 bases, with 21 bases sitting between them. CDR3 size: 18 residues. Germline CDR1 reads SNHLY; CDR2 reads FYNNEI. The CDR3 DNA sequence: TGTGCCAGCAGTGAATTCTTCGCAGTCCCACCGCTTCAAGAGACCCAGTACTTC. Translation: CASSEFFAVPPLQETQYF.

CDR3 nucleotide sequence: TGTGCCAGCAGTTTCCCCAACCGGGAGATTTATGGCTACACCTTC. Amino acid sequence: CASSFPNREIYGYTF. V gene TRBV7-9 combines with J gene TRBJ1-2; D is ambiguous. Between the trimmed V and J ends, which lost 6 bases and 5 bases, there was a span of 19 bases. In germline, CDR1 is SEHNR, CDR2 FQNEAQ (reference sequence). The CDR3 is 15 amino acids.

The V and J genes are TRBV9 and TRBJ1-4; no firm D call. There are 15 residues in the CDR3. V was shortened by 3 bases and J by 7 bases, with 16 bases between the two germline ends. Germline values: CDR1 SGDLS, CDR2 YYNGEE. The CDR3 here is CASSGAGGGSEKLFF. CDR3 DNA: TGTGCCAGCAGCGGTGCCGGAGGAGGGTCTGAAAAACTGTTTTTT.

The V call is TRBV23-1, the J call TRBJ2-7; D is unresolved. TRBV23-1 is an ORF for which the function is uncertain. The CDR3 contains 11 residues. V dropped 8 bases and J dropped 6 bases, with 11 bases sitting between them. The CDR3 reads CASGPNGEQYF. Here the CDR3 DNA reads TGCGCCAGCGGCCCAAATGGCGAGCAGTACTTC.

The chain employs TRBV27 and TRBJ2-2, with D hard to call. Trimming pared 2 bases from V and 0 bases from J, leaving 7 bases between. Germline V gives CDR1 MNHEY, CDR2 SMNVEV (reference sequence). The CDR3 contains 15 residues. Written as DNA, the CDR3 is TGTGCCAGCAGTTTAAGCGAAGCGAACACCGGGGAGCTGTTTTTT. Translated, it gives CASSLSEANTGELFF.

J is TRBJ1-1 and V is TRBV5-5, with unresolved D. The CDR3 runs to 13 residues. Trimming shortened V by 2 bases and J by 0 bases, and 5 bases separated the two germline ends. The V gene's germline CDR1 is SGHKS and CDR2 YYEKEE (reference sequence). CDR3 region: CASSLDMNTEAFF. The CDR3 DNA reads as TGTGCCAGCAGCTTAGACATGAACACTGAAGCTTTCTTT.

The CDR3 DNA sequence: TGTGCCAGCAGCCAAGGTCTGGGGTCGGGCAATGAGCAGTTCTTC. Residues: CASSQGLGSGNEQFF. This chain joins TRBV5-5 and TRBJ2-1; no clear D. CDR1 and CDR2 from the germline V gene are SGHKS and YYEKEE (reference sequence). CDR3 length: 15 residues. Deletions cut 4 bases from V and 6 bases from J, with 17 bases between.

This clone was counted a few times. V gene TRBV4-1 combines with J gene TRBJ1-1; D gene unclear. This CDR3 is built from 14 residues. CDR1 and CDR2 (germline): MGHRA, YSYEKL. V gave up 4 bases and J gave up 5 bases, with 14 bases separating them. CDR3 residues: CASSPRRVETEAFF. The CDR3 DNA follows: TGCGCCAGCAGCCCCCGGAGGGTTGAGACTGAAGCTTTCTTT.

This clone was found once. The chain is built from TRBV30 and TRBJ1-6, with D perhaps matching TRBD1 (6 bases). Germline CDR1 and CDR2: GTSNPN and SVGIG (reference sequence). The CDR3 spans 20 residues. V lost 4 bases and J 3 bases, leaving 28 bases between the germline ends. For the CDR3, the DNA is TGTGCCTGGACCCCCCATCCATCCCAGCCCGGGGGCTTCTATAATTCACCCCTCCACTTT. Translated, it gives CAWTPHPSQPGGFYNSPLHF.

The V call is TRBV6-6, the J call TRBJ2-7, with TRBD1 as a possible D gene (6 bases). V was trimmed by 5 bases and J by 2 bases, leaving 19 bases between them. Germline-derived CDR1 and CDR2 are MNHNY and SVGAGI (reference sequence). The CDR3 sequence is 16 residues long. The CDR3 DNA reads as TGTGCCAGCAGTACTGAGACCCACAGGGTCCCCTACGAGCAGTACTTC. Protein product: CASSTETHRVPYEQYF.

The chain couples TRBV7-9 to TRBJ2-2, with no clear D. V lost 3 bases, J lost 3 bases, and 17 bases lay in between. Germline V gene lookup returns CDR1 SEHNR and CDR2 FQNEAQ (reference sequence). This CDR3 has 17 residues. The CDR3 protein is CASSFRKSERDTGELFF. The CDR3 DNA sequence: TGTGCCAGCAGCTTCAGGAAGTCGGAAAGGGACACCGGGGAGCTGTTTTTT.

The rearrangement joins TRBV4-1 to TRBJ2-7; no firm D call. CDR1 and CDR2 (germline): MGHRA, YSYEKL. V gave up 3 bases and J gave up 5 bases, with 11 bases separating them. The CDR3 extends over 13 amino acids. CDR3 sequence reads: CASSHLGPHEQYF. In DNA form, the CDR3 reads TGCGCCAGCAGCCATCTAGGGCCCCACGAGCAGTACTTC.

V is TRBV27 and J is TRBJ2-7; D remains unclear. The V and J ends lost 2 bases and 3 bases respectively, with 11 bases between them. Germline assignment: CDR1 MNHEY and CDR2 SMNVEV (reference sequence). The CDR3 runs 14 residues. DNA for the CDR3: TGTGCCAGCAGTTTACTACCGCCTGGCTACGAGCAGTACTTC. Residues: CASSLLPPGYEQYF.

The V call is TRBV29-1, the J call TRBJ1-2; 7 positions match TRBD1. V lost 1 base, J lost 8 bases, and 7 bases stayed unmatched. This CDR3 contains 13 residues. Germline CDR1 SQVTM, CDR2 ANQGSEA. The CDR3 sequence: CSVEGQGVEGYTF. The CDR3 region has the DNA TGCAGCGTTGAAGGGCAGGGGGTTGAGGGCTACACCTTC.